One sample yielded the 28 T cell receptor beta chains listed below, sequenced in a study of human T cells and chemical hapten exposure listed by TCRdb under 2021. Preparation of the library involved RACE. The instrument given in TCRdb is NextSeq 500. In TCRdb, the public reads were trimmed at Q25 with fastp and aligned with MiXCR, with productive beta chains retained. One record per CDR3 amino acid sequence lists the most common genes and DNA. Recorded for this sample are about 110,000 distinct CDR3 sequences; roughly a tenth of them occurred a single time. The ten largest clones add up to around 3.1% of the sample. Sample time point, as interpreted from the label and publication: patch test 2, 6 weeks after DPC sensitization. Taken with the paper, the label for treatment or condition translates to: therapeutic diphenylcyclopropenone sensitization with weekly scalp DPC. Sample: whole blood, taken in connection with sensitization to the hapten diphenylcyclopropenone (DPC). These receptor sequences come from a woman aged 40-49 years with alopecia areata. Some clones in this sample may be carry-over from other donors' samples.

This clonotype was counted at least ten times. The gene calls are TRBV2 and TRBJ1-1; TRBD1 agrees at 7 bases. V gave up 6 bases and J gave up 0 bases; unmatched junction bases: 10. CDR1 and CDR2 (germline): SNHLY, FYNNEI. This CDR3 has 16 amino acids. The CDR3 DNA reads as TGTGCCAGCAGGGAGACAGGGCTTTTTATGAACACTGAAGCTTTCTTT. Encoded protein: CASRETGLFMNTEAFF.

This clonotype showed up just a few times. The chain joins TRBV28 to TRBJ2-3; a weak D match, TRBD1 (6 bases). V shed 5 bases and J shed 0 bases, with 15 bases lying between them. CDR1 and CDR2 (germline): MDHEN, SYDVKM. This CDR3 comprises 16 residues. DNA of the CDR3: TGTGCCAGCAGTCCTCGGACAGACGATAGCACAGATACGCAGTATTTT. Protein: CASSPRTDDSTDTQYF.

This chain uses TRBV13 with TRBJ2-3; 12 bases line up with TRBD2. CDR3 length: 17 residues. V shed 5 bases and J 5 bases; nucleotides not matched to a gene: 11. CDR1 PRHDT and CDR2 FYEKMQ come from the germline V gene (reference sequence). CDR3 in amino acids: CASSPASGGASGDTQYF. The DNA for the CDR3 is TGTGCCAGCAGCCCCGCTAGCGGGGGGGCCTCCGGAGATACGCAGTATTTT.

In its sample, this clonotype was seen a few times. The CDR3 sequence: CASSLESTAPYGYTF. The DNA of the CDR3 is TGTGCCAGCAGCTTGGAATCGACAGCTCCGTATGGCTACACCTTC. This chain links TRBV5-4 with TRBJ1-2, with D maybe TRBD1 (5 bases). The V end was cut by 0 bases, the J end by 5 bases, with 14 bases between. CDR1 and CDR2 from the germline V gene are SGHNT and YYREEE (reference sequence). The CDR3 runs 15 residues.

The chain recombines TRBV30 with TRBJ2-2, with 7 bases lining up with TRBD1. Trimming removed 6 bases from V and 6 bases from J; junction bases left unmatched: 7. Germline V gene data show CDR1 as GTSNPN and CDR2 as SVGIG (reference sequence). CDR3 size: 13 residues. CDR3 amino acids: CACTDRAAGELFF. The CDR3 DNA reads as TGTGCCTGCACAGACAGGGCGGCCGGGGAGCTGTTTTTT.

This clonotype has a count of ten or more. The chain uses TRBV30 and TRBJ1-6, with unresolved D. The germline CDR1 and CDR2 sequences are GTSNPN and SVGIG (reference sequence). This CDR3 contains 15 residues. Trimming removed 3 bases at V and 5 bases at J, with 14 bases between. The CDR3 nucleotides read TGTGCCTGGAGCCTCGGAAGGGAGGATAATTCACCCCTCCACTTT. Encoded protein: CAWSLGREDNSPLHF.

The chain recombines TRBV7-9 with TRBJ1-3; TRBD1 aligns across 10 bases. This CDR3 has 18 residues. In germline, CDR1 is SEHNR, CDR2 FQNEAQ (reference sequence). Trimming at V came to 5 bases and at J to 5 bases, leaving 15 bases not matched to a gene. The CDR3 here is CASSQEGQGRLWRNTIYF. The DNA for the CDR3 is TGTGCCAGCAGCCAAGAGGGACAGGGGCGCCTCTGGAGAAACACCATATATTTT.

The V call is TRBV24-1, the J call TRBJ1-2; a weak D match, TRBD1 (5 bases). There are 12 residues in the CDR3. The V gene lost 10 bases and the J gene lost 8 bases, with 16 bases spanning the gap. Germline V gene lookup returns CDR1 KGHDR and CDR2 SFDVKD. CDR3 amino acids: CATAGRAEGYTF. The CDR3 DNA sequence: TGTGCCACGGCAGGGAGGGCTGAGGGCTACACCTTC.

This clonotype was recorded at least ten times. This chain connects TRBV7-2 to TRBJ2-7; 9 bases are a match to TRBD2. Germline lookup yields CDR1 SGHTA and CDR2 FQGNSA. J gave up 0 bases and V 3 bases, and 3 bases lay outside the gene matches. The CDR3 is 15 residues long. CDR3 sequence reads: CASSFSGGSSYEQYF. DNA for the CDR3: TGTGCCAGCAGCTTTAGCGGGGGCAGCTCCTACGAGCAGTACTTC.

This clonotype showed up many times. The rearrangement links TRBV9 to TRBJ2-2; D may correspond to TRBD1 or TRBD2 (6 bases each). The germline gives CDR1 SGDLS, CDR2 YYNGEE. CDR3 length equals 16 residues. V was shortened by 4 bases and J by 1 base, with 14 bases between the two germline ends. The CDR3 bases are TGTGCCAGCAGCACGAGGGGGGATTTGAACACCGGGGAGCTGTTTTTT. Translation: CASSTRGDLNTGELFF.

This clonotype was seen ten or more times. The V call is TRBV28, the J call TRBJ2-1; 10 bases line up with TRBD2. CDR3 length: 17 residues. With V trimmed by 5 bases and J by 8 bases, 15 bases remained unmatched. Germline values: CDR1 MDHEN, CDR2 SYDVKM. The CDR3 region has the DNA TGTGCCAGCAGTGGGCCATCGGGAGCGGGGGGGCTCTATGAGCAGTTCTTC. It yields the protein CASSGPSGAGGLYEQFF. Combining the CDR3 with reference TRBV28 and TRBJ2-1 gives the whole variable domain DVKVTQSSRYLVKRTGEKVFLECVQDMDHENMFWYRQDPGLGLRLIYFSYDVKMKEKGDIPEGYSVSREKKERFSLILESASTNQTSMYLCASSGPSGAGGLYEQFFGPGTRLTVL.

This clonotype turned up a few times. The chain combines TRBV12-3 or TRBV12-4 with TRBJ1-1; D gene ambiguous. This CDR3 spans 15 amino acids. Deletions cut 6 bases from V and 0 bases from J, with 14 bases between. The CDR3 loop is CASRPSGSLNTEAFF. The CDR3 nucleotides are TGTGCCAGCAGGCCCAGTGGGAGTCTGAACACTGAAGCTTTCTTT.

The sample holds a few counts of this clonotype. The V and J genes are TRBV7-2 and TRBJ1-1; 7 bases agree with TRBD1. This CDR3 has 13 residues. J gave up 4 bases and V 5 bases, and 4 bases lay outside the gene matches. CDR1 is SGHTA, CDR2 FQGNSA, per germline. The CDR3: CASSQDRLTEAFF. CDR3 coding DNA: TGTGCCAGCAGCCAGGACAGGCTCACTGAAGCTTTCTTT.

Ten or more counts support this clonotype. V is TRBV5-4 and J is TRBJ1-3; a weak D match, TRBD1 (5 bases). The germline gives CDR1 SGHNT, CDR2 YYREEE (reference sequence). This CDR3 comprises 16 residues. V gave up 4 bases and J gave up 0 bases, with 14 bases separating them. CDR3 sequence reads: CASSPGHTSSGNTIYF. In DNA form, the CDR3 reads TGTGCCAGCAGCCCGGGGCACACGAGCTCTGGAAACACCATATATTTT.

This clonotype appeared a few times. The V gene is TRBV4-3, the J gene TRBJ1-2; TRBD1 might be the D (6 bases). V was pared by 0 bases and J by 9 bases, with 11 bases between. This CDR3 has 13 amino acids. Germline V gene lookup returns CDR1 LGHNA and CDR2 YSLEER. CDR3: CASSQDTGASYTF. The CDR3 nucleotides read TGCGCCAGCAGCCAAGATACGGGGGCCAGCTACACCTTC.

Points on this clonotype: One junction end does not reproduce the germline sequence, and a read error may be involved. V usage is TRBV7-2 and J usage is TRBJ2-2; D may correspond to TRBD1 or TRBD2 (7 bases each). Per germline, CDR1 SGHTA and CDR2 FQGNSA. This CDR3 contains 15 residues. The CDR3 DNA sequence: TGTGCCAGCAGCTCCCTGGGAGGGGGCGGCGGGGAGCTGTCTTTT. Amino acids: CASSSLGGGGGELSF.

The chain links TRBV19 to TRBJ1-2; the D gene is possibly TRBD1 (5 bases). Per germline, CDR1 LNHDA and CDR2 SQIVND (reference sequence). The CDR3 totals 14 residues. V lost 1 base, J lost 5 bases, and 11 bases lay in between. Written as DNA, the CDR3 is TGTGCCAGTAGTATAGTCGACAGAGGGTATGGCTACACCTTC. Protein product: CASSIVDRGYGYTF.

The V gene is TRBV3-1, the J gene TRBJ2-1; D ambiguous. Trimming removed 1 base from V and 6 bases from J, with 16 bases in between. The CDR3 is 16 amino acids. The germline CDR1 and CDR2 sequences are LGHDT and YNNKEL (reference sequence). This CDR3 reads CASSQGSGWGSNEQFF. Written as DNA, the CDR3 is TGTGCCAGCAGCCAAGGCAGTGGGTGGGGAAGCAATGAGCAGTTCTTC.

V usage is TRBV15 and J usage is TRBJ1-1; TRBD1 matches at 7 bases. The trim removed 5 bases at V and 0 bases at J, leaving 9 bases unmatched. The CDR3 is 16 residues long. The V gene's germline CDR1 is LNHNV and CDR2 YYDKDF (reference sequence). This chain's CDR3 is CATSVRTGSLNTEAFF. The CDR3 nucleotides are TGTGCCACCAGCGTTAGGACAGGTTCCTTGAACACTGAAGCTTTCTTT.

This clonotype showed up many times. V usage is TRBV27 and J usage is TRBJ2-7; D might be TRBD2 (5 bases). V gave up 4 bases and J gave up 4 bases, with 11 bases separating them. Germline loops: CDR1 MNHEY, CDR2 SMNVEV (reference sequence). The CDR3 contains 13 residues. CDR3 nucleotide sequence: TGTGCCAGCAGTTCCCTTGACTATTACGAGCAGTACTTC. This gives the protein CASSSLDYYEQYF.

This clonotype has a handful of counts. The V call is TRBV20-1, the J call TRBJ1-5; D possibly corresponds to TRBD1 (5 bases). The V and J ends lost 0 bases and 2 bases respectively, with 8 bases between them. Germline assignment: CDR1 DFQATT and CDR2 SNEGSKA (reference sequence). CDR3 size: 14 residues. The CDR3 DNA reads TGCAGTGCTAGAGAAAGGGGTGGCAATCAGCCCCAGCATTTT. It codes for CSARERGGNQPQHF.

The chain has TRBV7-9 and TRBJ1-1; no firm D call. The V gene's germline CDR1 is SEHNR and CDR2 FQNEAQ (reference sequence). V lost 1 base to trimming and J lost 1 base, with 10 bases between them. The CDR3 runs to 15 residues. CDR3 bases: TGTGCCAGCAGCTTAGTTGGAGGGTCGAACACTGAAGCTTTCTTT. This sequence encodes CASSLVGGSNTEAFF.

This clonotype was picked up a small number of times. V and J are TRBV12-3 or TRBV12-4 and TRBJ1-2; D gene uncertain. Trimming shortened V by 0 bases and J by 4 bases, and 9 bases separated the two germline ends. The CDR3 covers 14 residues. Here the CDR3 reads CASSLALGGYGYTF. In nucleotides, the CDR3 is TGTGCCAGCAGTTTAGCGCTTGGTGGCTATGGCTACACCTTC.

This clonotype occurred many times. The DNA of the CDR3 is TGTGCCAGCTGTTGTGGGGCGGACACCGGGGAGCTGTTTTTT. This codes for CASCCGADTGELFF. V is TRBV7-3 and J is TRBJ2-2; possibly TRBD1 for D (5 bases). V shed 8 bases and J shed 3 bases, with 13 bases lying between them. The germline V gene has CDR1 SGHTA and CDR2 FQGTGA. This CDR3 is 14 amino acids long.

This clonotype was seen many times. This chain connects TRBV7-2 to TRBJ1-5; the D is unclear. Looked up from germline, CDR1 is SGHTA and CDR2 is FQGNSA. The CDR3 covers 15 residues. V was trimmed by 0 bases and J by 0 bases, leaving 6 bases between them. CDR3 residues: CASSLALYSNQPQHF. CDR3 sequence (DNA): TGTGCCAGCAGCTTAGCCCTTTATAGCAATCAGCCCCAGCATTTT.

V is TRBV7-8 and J is TRBJ2-5, with D hard to call. The ends were cut back, 6 bases at V and 3 bases at J, with 14 bases in the middle. Germline loops: CDR1 SGHVS, CDR2 FQNEAQ. The CDR3 extends over 14 amino acids. The DNA of the CDR3 is TGTGCCAGCAGGAACCTGGGCCCCGAAGAGACCCAGTACTTC. Translating gives CASRNLGPEETQYF. The full variable domain, its missing parts supplied by reference TRBV7-8 and TRBJ2-5, is GAGVSQSPRYKVAKRGQDVALRCDPISGHVSLFWYQQALGQGPEFLTYFQNEAQLDKSGLPSDRFFAERPEGSVSTLKIQRTQQEDSAVYLCASRNLGPEETQYFGPGTRLLVL.

In its sample, this clonotype was seen a few times. The chain has TRBV6-6 and TRBJ1-6, with 8 bases lining up with TRBD1. With 7 bases clipped from V and 8 bases from J, the junction kept 13 bases outside the gene matches. The germline V gene encodes CDR1 MNHNY and CDR2 SVGAGI (reference sequence). This CDR3 comprises 16 residues. CDR3 nucleotides: TGTGCCAGCACCTTTGGAACCGGGACAGGATATTCACCCCTCCACTTT. Its protein product is CASTFGTGTGYSPLHF.

This clonotype was counted between two and nine times. The V and J genes are TRBV30 and TRBJ2-2, with 7 nucleotides matching TRBD1. Germline CDR1 reads GTSNPN; CDR2 reads SVGIG (reference sequence). After removal of 1 base from V and 1 base from J, the junction contained 0 bases not matched to a gene. CDR3 length: 14 residues. The CDR3 loop is CAWSGDRNTGELFF. In nucleotides, the CDR3 is TGTGCCTGGAGTGGGGACAGGAACACCGGGGAGCTGTTTTTT.